These T cell receptor beta chains were read from a single sample in a study of beta chain features in type 1 diabetes. The method was immunoSEQ multiplex PCR; TCRdb's version includes in-frame clones alone and lacks a portion of them. The table shows a few hundred thousand clones, with around 12% occurring only once. Sequences were obtained from naive CD4+ T cells from blood. The source is a young woman with type 1 diabetes. Both conserved end residues are part of each CDR3. The D gene is left open where the match is weak. Clone size is shown for a subset of rows, as once, few, many or a class of expanded clone.

TRBD2	NA	TRBV9	TRBJ2-5	TGTGCCAGCAGCCCCCGGACTAGCGGGAGGAGGGAGACCCAGTACTTC	CASSPRTSGRRETQYF
TRBD2	NA	TRBV9	TRBJ2-1	TGTGCCAGCAGCGTAGCTCCAGCGGGAGAGAATGAGCAGTTCTTC	CASSVAPAGENEQFF
NA	NA	TRBV7-8	TRBJ1-3	TGTGCCAGCAGCGTCGGACCGACTAGCTCTGGAAACACCATATATTTT	CASSVGPTSSGNTIYF
NA	few	TRBV4-3	TRBJ2-1	TGCGCCAGCAGCCAAGTGTCCTACTCCTACAATGAGCAGTTCTTC	CASSQVSYSYNEQFF
TRBD1	NA	TRBV18	TRBJ1-1	TGTGCCAGCTCGCAAATCCCGGGACAGAAGAACCCTGAAGCTTTCTTT	CASSQIPGQKNPEAFF
NA	few	TRBV7-9	TRBJ1-2	TGTGCCAGCAGCAGATTGAGGGGCTACACCTTC	CASSRLRGYTF
NA	few	TRBV14	TRBJ2-2	TGTGCCAGCAGCCGCGGACAGAACACCGGGGAGCTGTTTTTT	CASSRGQNTGELFF
TRBD2	few	TRBV6-5	TRBJ2-5	TGTGCCAGCAGACACCCGGGACTAGCGGAGACCCAGTACTTC	CASRHPGLAETQYF
NA	NA	TRBV30	TRBJ2-3	TGTGCCTGGAGTCACGATCAGACAGATACGCAGTATTTT	CAWSHDQTDTQYF
TRBD2	few	TRBV6-4	TRBJ2-1	TGTGCCAGCAAACCAAGCCCAGCGGGAGGCTACAATGAGCAGTTCTTC	CASKPSPAGGYNEQFF
TRBD1	few	TRBV9	TRBJ1-5	TGTGCCAGCAGCGTGGGACAGAAGAATCAGCCCCAGCATTTT	CASSVGQKNQPQHF
NA	few	TRBV4-3	TRBJ2-1	TGCGCCAGCAGCCAAGACACTAGCTCCTACAATGAGCAGTTCTTC	CASSQDTSSYNEQFF
NA	NA	TRBV5-4	TRBJ2-3	TGTGCCAGCAGCAGGATGGGACTGGGTAACACAGATACGCAGTATTTT	CASSRMGLGNTDTQYF
NA	few	TRBV11-3	TRBJ1-1	TGTGCCAGTAGCGGACAAGAGAACACTGAAGCTTTCTTT	CASSGQENTEAFF
TRBD2	NA	TRBV5-1	TRBJ2-1	TGCGCCAGCAGCCGGGGGGGGATGTACAATGAGCAGTTCTTC	CASSRGGMYNEQFF
NA	few	TRBV2	TRBJ2-7	TGTGCCAGCAGTGTAGAGTTGGGCAGTACCTACGAGCAGTACTTC	CASSVELGSTYEQYF
TRBD2	NA	TRBV19	TRBJ2-1	TGTGCCAGTACCAGAGTGAGCGCTAGCGGATCCTACAATGAGCAGTTCTTC	CASTRVSASGSYNEQFF
TRBD1	NA	TRBV28	TRBJ2-7	TGTGCCAGCAGTCTCGGGACAGGGGGCCCCTACGAGCAGTACTTC	CASSLGTGGPYEQYF
TRBD2	few	TRBV19	TRBJ2-5	TGTGCCAGTAGTCCTCGGACTAGCGGGGGTCAATCCCGGTACTTC	CASSPRTSGGQSRYF
TRBD1	few	TRBV2	TRBJ1-3	TGTGCCAGCAGGAAGACAGGGACGGCCTCTGGAAACACCATATATTTT	CASRKTGTASGNTIYF
NA	NA	TRBV7-2	TRBJ2-5	TGTGCCACTGCGGCCAGTCAAGAGACCCAGTACTTC	CATAASQETQYF
NA	NA	TRBV29-1	TRBJ1-3	TGCAGCGTTTCCGAGGCCGGCGGCGGAAACACCATATATTTT	CSVSEAGGGNTIYF
NA	NA	TRBV11-3	TRBJ1-1	TGTGCCAGCAGCTTAGGAGGGCCCGAAGCTTTCTTT	CASSLGGPEAFF
NA	few	TRBV18	TRBJ2-7	TGTGCCAGCTCACCTTCCGCTACCTACTACGAGCAGTACTTC	CASSPSATYYEQYF
NA	few	TRBV5-4	TRBJ2-3	TGTGCCAGCAGCTTGGCCCCATTAGATACGCAGTATTTT	CASSLAPLDTQYF
NA	NA	TRBV6-5	TRBJ1-1	TGTGCCAGCAGTTACTCGACCAGGGGGAACACTGAAGCTTTCTTT	CASSYSTRGNTEAFF
TRBD2	NA	TRBV11-3	TRBJ2-1	TGTGCCAGCAGCCCCCGGGAACTAGCGGGGAGGCGGGACAATGAGCAGTTCTTC	CASSPRELAGRRDNEQFF